The 12 T cell receptor beta chains presented below share a single source sample, sequenced in a study of T cell repertoires in cytomegalovirus infection. TCRdb re-called the reads with MiXCR, one entry per CDR3 protein. The profile covers about 100,000 distinct CDR3 sequences, with 25% to 35% appearing a single time and about 65% taken by the ten largest. Antigens for these TCRs are unknown. The sample was CD8+ T cells from cultured PBMCs, taken from culture after CMV antigen stimulation. The receptor set was obtained from a human donor in good health (CMV status not recorded). Some clones in this sample may be carry-over from other donors' samples.

This chain uses TRBV12-3 or TRBV12-4 with TRBJ2-1, with 13 bases fitting TRBD2. This CDR3 region has 16 residues. Trimming took 5 bases from V and 3 from J; bases not matched to a gene: 4. DNA of the CDR3: TGTGCCAGCAGTCCGGGACTAGCGGGGATCTACAATGAGCAGTTCTTC. Translation gives CASSPGLAGIYNEQFF.

V is TRBV12-3 or TRBV12-4 and J is TRBJ2-1, with 9 bases aligning to TRBD2. The CDR3 extends over 15 amino acids. The junction had 10 bases not matched to a gene; V was cut back by 5 bases and J by 8 bases. The CDR3: CASSPLAGGPDEQFF. CDR3 in DNA: TGTGCCAGCAGTCCCCTGGCGGGGGGGCCGGATGAGCAGTTCTTC.

This clonotype was seen a few times. V usage is TRBV11-2 and J usage is TRBJ1-1; the D is unclear. The CDR3 runs to 15 residues. From germline, CDR1 is SGHAT and CDR2 FQNNGV. V dropped 0 bases and J dropped 8 bases, with 16 bases sitting between them. The CDR3 reads CASSLDPRVALEAFF. Written as DNA, the CDR3 is TGTGCCAGCAGCTTAGACCCTCGGGTGGCACTCGAAGCTTTCTTT.

The J gene is TRBJ2-3, the V gene TRBV27; D possibly corresponds to TRBD2 (7 bases). The CDR3 runs to 13 residues. Germline V gene data show CDR1 as MNHEY and CDR2 as SMNVEV (reference sequence). The CDR3 DNA reads TGTGCTTCGCAGAGGGGGGGGACAGATACGCAGTATTTT. As protein: CASQRGGTDTQYF.

This clonotype was seen ten or more times. The V gene is TRBV28, the J gene TRBJ1-5, with unresolved D. The CDR3 covers 12 residues. Germline CDR1 and CDR2: MDHEN and SYDVKM. With 1 base removed from V and 9 bases from J, the gap between germline ends came to 7 bases. CDR3 in amino acids: CASSLFGRPQHF. The CDR3 region has the DNA TGTGCCAGCAGTTTATTTGGTAGGCCCCAGCATTTT.

V usage is TRBV9 and J usage is TRBJ2-1; 8 nucleotides line up with TRBD1. Trimming took 7 bases from V and 6 from J; bases not matched to a gene: 6. The CDR3 totals 13 residues. From germline, CDR1 is SGDLS and CDR2 YYNGEE. CDR3 protein: CASGQGISNEQFF. In nucleotides, the CDR3 is TGTGCCAGCGGACAGGGAATTTCCAATGAGCAGTTCTTC.

The V gene is TRBV7-9, the J gene TRBJ2-7, with TRBD2 identical over 8 bases. The CDR3 spans 14 residues. CDR1 is SEHNR, CDR2 FQNEAQ, per germline (reference sequence). V lost 4 bases and J lost 4; bases outside the gene matches: 6. The chain's CDR3 is CASSSPPGGYEQYF. CDR3 in DNA: TGTGCCAGCAGCTCCCCCCCGGGAGGGTACGAGCAGTACTTC.

This clonotype was detected many times. V usage is TRBV28 and J usage is TRBJ2-1; 8 bases map to TRBD1. The trim removed 4 bases at V and 2 bases at J, leaving 13 bases unmatched. From germline, CDR1 is MDHEN and CDR2 SYDVKM. This CDR3 has 18 amino acids. The CDR3 spells CASSSFDRAGGPYNEQFF. The CDR3 bases are TGTGCCAGCAGTTCTTTTGACCGGGCAGGGGGCCCCTACAATGAGCAGTTCTTC.

In its sample, this clonotype was seen a few times. The chain recombines TRBV5-6 with TRBJ2-1; D is undetermined. The ends were cut back, 2 bases at V and 2 bases at J, with 5 bases in the middle. The CDR3 covers 13 residues. CDR1 is SGHDT and CDR2 is YYEEEE in the germline V gene. CDR3 sequence (DNA): TGTGCCAGCAGCTTTGGGACCTACAATGAGCAGTTCTTC. It encodes CASSFGTYNEQFF.

The chain combines TRBV7-3 with TRBJ2-2; D may be TRBD2 (7 bases). The CDR3 is made up of 19 amino acids. Trimming cost V 2 bases and J 6 bases, with 25 bases left between them. Germline-derived CDR1 and CDR2 are SGHTA and FQGTGA. This CDR3 reads CASSLLGGGSRGSAGELFF. The DNA of the CDR3 is TGTGCCAGCAGCTTACTGGGCGGGGGCTCACGTGGAAGTGCCGGGGAGCTGTTTTTT.

This clonotype has a count of ten or more. The V and J genes are TRBV7-8 and TRBJ2-2; D is unclear. This CDR3 region has 14 residues. Germline V gene lookup returns CDR1 SGHVS and CDR2 FQNEAQ. With 1 base removed from V and 1 base from J, the gap between germline ends came to 4 bases. For the CDR3, the DNA is TGTGCCAGCAGCTTAGACGGGAACACCGGGGAGCTGTTTTTT. Its protein is CASSLDGNTGELFF.

V and J are TRBV7-8 and TRBJ2-1; 9 bases line up with TRBD1. Germline assignment: CDR1 SGHVS and CDR2 FQNEAQ. The CDR3 runs 15 residues. V gave up 5 bases and J gave up 8 bases; unmatched junction bases: 10. Here the CDR3 reads CASSPDGTGTYEQFF. CDR3 nucleotide sequence: TGTGCCAGCAGCCCAGACGGGACAGGGACATATGAGCAGTTCTTC.